This TCR beta chain was identified during a study of shared clonotypes between healthy human individuals. Sequencing was performed with immunoSEQ multiplex PCR; in TCRdb, only in-frame clones are kept and a portion is missing. The sample shows some 2.4 million clones, 93% of them seen only once. The trim removed 2 bases at V and 5 bases at J, leaving 6 bases unmatched. The CDR3 loop spans 15 amino acids. Germline CDR1 is MNHNS and CDR2 is SASEGT. CD45RA-negative memory and CD45RA+ naive subsets were split from the CD4+ cells. The clonotype comes from a man aged 18 to 30 in good health. Some clones in this sample may be carry-over from other donors' samples. The source material was naive CD4+ T cells from PBMCs. Subset described: CD45RA+ positively selected. This chain uses TRBV6-1 with TRBJ1-5; 7 bases map to TRBD1. The CDR3 protein is CASSERQGPYQPQHF. CDR3 in DNA: TGTGCCAGCAGTGAACGACAGGGACCCTATCAGCCCCAGCATTTT.